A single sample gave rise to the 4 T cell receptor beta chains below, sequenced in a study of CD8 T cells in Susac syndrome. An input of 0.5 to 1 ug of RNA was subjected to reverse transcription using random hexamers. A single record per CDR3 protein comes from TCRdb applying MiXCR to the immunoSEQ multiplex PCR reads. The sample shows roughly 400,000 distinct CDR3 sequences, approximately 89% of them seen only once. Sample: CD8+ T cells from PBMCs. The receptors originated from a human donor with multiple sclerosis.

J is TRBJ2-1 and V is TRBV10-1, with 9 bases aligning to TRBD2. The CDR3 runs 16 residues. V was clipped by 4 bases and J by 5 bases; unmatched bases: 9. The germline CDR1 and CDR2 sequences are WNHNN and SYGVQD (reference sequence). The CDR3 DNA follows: TGCGCCAGCAGTGGGCCTAAGCGGGGGGCAGACAATGAGCAGTTCTTC. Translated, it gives CASSGPKRGADNEQFF.

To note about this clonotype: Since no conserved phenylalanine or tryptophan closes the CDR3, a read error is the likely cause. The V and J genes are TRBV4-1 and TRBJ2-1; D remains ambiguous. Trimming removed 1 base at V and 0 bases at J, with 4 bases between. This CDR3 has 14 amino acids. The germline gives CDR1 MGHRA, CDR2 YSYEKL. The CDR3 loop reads CASSQAVSYNEQFL. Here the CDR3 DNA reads TGCGCCAGCAGCCAAGCGGTCTCCTACAATGAGCAGTTCCTC.

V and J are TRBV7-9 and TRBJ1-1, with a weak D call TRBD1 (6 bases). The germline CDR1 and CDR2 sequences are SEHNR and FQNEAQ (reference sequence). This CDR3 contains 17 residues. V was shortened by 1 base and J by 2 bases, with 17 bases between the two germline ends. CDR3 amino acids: CASSLGGSDSYNTEAFF. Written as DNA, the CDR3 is TGTGCCAGCAGCTTAGGTGGATCGGACAGCTACAACACTGAAGCTTTCTTT.

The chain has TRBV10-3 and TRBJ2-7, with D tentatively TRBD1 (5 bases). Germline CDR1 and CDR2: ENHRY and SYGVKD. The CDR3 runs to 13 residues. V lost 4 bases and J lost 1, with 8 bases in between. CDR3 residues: CAISAGISYEQYF. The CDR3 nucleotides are TGTGCCATCAGTGCAGGGATTTCCTACGAGCAGTACTTC.